The 6 T cell receptor beta chains reported below all come from one sample, sequenced in a study of blood T cell repertoires in COVID-19. The method was immunoSEQ multiplex PCR; TCRdb's version includes in-frame clones alone and lacks a portion of them. The data contain 350,000 or so clones, about 90% of them seen just once; the ten biggest clones take up 0.95% to 1.1%. What was sequenced was PBMCs or T cells enriched from blood (not recorded which). These receptors originate from a woman in her 30s who had been exposed to COVID-19.

Turning to this clone: The sample has other DNA sequences that encode this CDR3 too. V and J are TRBV5-1 and TRBJ1-4; the D gene is possibly TRBD1 (6 bases). The V end was cut by 4 bases, the J end by 3 bases, with 10 bases between. Germline loops: CDR1 SGHRS, CDR2 YFSETQ. The CDR3 spans 14 residues. The CDR3 sequence is CASSTGQPNEKLFF. Here the CDR3 DNA reads TGCGCCAGCAGCACAGGACAGCCTAATGAAAAACTGTTTTTT.

The chain is built from TRBV19 and TRBJ2-1, with 11 bases matching TRBD2. CDR1 LNHDA and CDR2 SQIVND come from the germline V gene (reference sequence). Trimming took 9 bases from V and 4 from J; bases not matched to a gene: 8. The CDR3 sequence is 15 residues long. CDR3 nucleotide sequence: TGTGCCAGCAGCAAAGGGACTAGCGGATACAATGAGCAGTTCTTC. This sequence encodes CASSKGTSGYNEQFF.

The chain carries TRBV28 and TRBJ1-5, with D uncertain. CDR3 length: 17 residues. The germline CDR1 and CDR2 sequences are MDHEN and SYDVKM. The V and J ends lost 0 bases and 0 bases respectively, with 12 bases between them. As DNA, the CDR3 is TGTGCCAGCAGTTTATGGGCGACTGACGTTAGCAATCAGCCCCAGCATTTT. Its translation is CASSLWATDVSNQPQHF.

CDR3 protein: CASSPRDRGYEQYF. The CDR3 DNA reads TGTGCCAGCAGCCCCCGGGACAGGGGTTACGAGCAGTACTTC. This rearrangement joins TRBV7-9 to TRBJ2-7; 10 positions match TRBD1. This CDR3 contains 14 residues. V was pared by 5 bases and J by 4 bases, with 5 bases of the junction left unmatched. Germline V gene data show CDR1 as SEHNR and CDR2 as FQNEAQ (reference sequence).

This clone occurred once. The chain recombines TRBV7-9 with TRBJ2-5; 10 bases line up with TRBD1. Looked up from germline, CDR1 is SEHNR and CDR2 is FQNEAQ (reference sequence). The V segment lost 0 bases and the J segment 7 bases; nucleotides outside the gene matches: 5. The CDR3 covers 15 residues. CDR3 sequence reads: CASSLADRGLGTQYF. The CDR3 coding sequence is TGTGCCAGCAGCTTAGCCGACAGGGGGCTAGGGACCCAGTACTTC.

V is TRBV28 and J is TRBJ2-1; D possibly corresponds to TRBD2 (6 bases). The CDR3 length is 15 residues. Germline V lookup: CDR1 MDHEN, CDR2 SYDVKM. The germline V and J ends were trimmed by 2 bases and 7 bases, with 15 bases remaining between them. The CDR3 here is CASSLSDRGWNEQFF. In nucleotides, the CDR3 is TGTGCCAGCAGTTTAAGCGACCGGGGGTGGAATGAGCAGTTCTTC.